The T cell receptor beta chain described here comes from a study of radiotherapy plus CTLA-4 blockade in lung cancer. Study-level information: Patients showed objective responses in under 20% of cases and disease control in roughly 31%.

Sequencing was performed with immunoSEQ multiplex PCR; in TCRdb, only in-frame clones are kept and a portion is missing. The table has about 62,000 clones, approximately 76% seen once. Trimming removed 2 bases from V and 7 bases from J; junction bases left unmatched: 6. The CDR3 runs 15 residues. Germline V CDR1 and CDR2: SGDLS, YYNGEE. The sample was peripheral blood, taken from a patient treated with radiotherapy plus ipilimumab. This TCR was sampled from a human donor with non-small cell lung cancer who had a complete response to radiotherapy plus ipilimumab. The chain couples TRBV9 to TRBJ2-1; TRBD1 aligns across 10 bases. The CDR3 loop is CASSVRQGARNEQFF. DNA for the CDR3: TGTGCCAGCAGCGTCAGACAGGGGGCGCGGAATGAGCAGTTCTTC.